Given below is one T cell receptor beta chain in context. Trimming cost V 4 bases and J 2 bases; bases outside gene matches: 8. CDR3 length: 15 amino acids. Germline lookup yields CDR1 MNHEY and CDR2 SVGAGI. This record comes from a study of blood T cell repertoires in COVID-19. Generated by immunoSEQ multiplex PCR, the TCRdb table keeps only in-frame clones and is missing some. The sample contains roughly 330,000 clones, 87% of which appear only once. The sequenced sample consisted of peripheral blood. This clonotype was obtained from a man under 40 with COVID-19, enrolled during active disease. The chain combines TRBV6-5 with TRBJ2-7; 7 positions agree with TRBD1. The CDR3 is CASSSPRDSTYEQYF. In DNA form, the CDR3 reads TGTGCCAGCAGTTCCCCCCGGGACAGCACCTACGAGCAGTACTTC.